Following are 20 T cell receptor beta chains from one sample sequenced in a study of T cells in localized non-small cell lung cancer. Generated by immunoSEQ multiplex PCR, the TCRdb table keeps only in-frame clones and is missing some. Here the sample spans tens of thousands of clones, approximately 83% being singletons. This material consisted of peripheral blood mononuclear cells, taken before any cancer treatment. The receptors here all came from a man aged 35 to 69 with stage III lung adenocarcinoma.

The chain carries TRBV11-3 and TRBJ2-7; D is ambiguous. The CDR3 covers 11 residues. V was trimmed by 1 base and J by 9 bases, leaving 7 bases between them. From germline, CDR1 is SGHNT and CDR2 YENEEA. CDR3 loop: CASSLGGRQYF. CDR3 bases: TGTGCCAGCAGCTTAGGGGGTAGGCAGTACTTC.

CDR3 nucleotides: TGTGCCATCAGTGAAGAACAGGGGTATGGCTACACCTTC. This sequence encodes CAISEEQGYGYTF. This chain joins TRBV10-3 and TRBJ1-2, with 7 bases matching TRBD1. The junction had 3 bases not matched to a gene; V was cut back by 3 bases and J by 5 bases. This CDR3 contains 13 residues. Germline CDR1 ENHRY, CDR2 SYGVKD.

The CDR3 protein is CASSQGARGGRFSPLHF. In DNA, the CDR3 is TGCGCCAGCAGCCAAGGGGCTAGGGGGGGGCGATTTTCACCCCTCCACTTT. The chain employs TRBV4-3 and TRBJ1-6; TRBD1 is a possible D gene (6 bases). Deletions cut 1 base from V and 9 bases from J, with 19 bases between. This CDR3 contains 17 residues. Germline V CDR1 and CDR2: LGHNA, YSLEER.

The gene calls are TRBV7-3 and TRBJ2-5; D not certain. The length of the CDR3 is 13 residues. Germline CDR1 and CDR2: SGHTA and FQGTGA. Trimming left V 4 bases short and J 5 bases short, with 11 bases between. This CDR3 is CASSSQRMETQYF. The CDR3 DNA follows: TGTGCCAGCAGCTCACAGAGGATGGAGACCCAGTACTTC.

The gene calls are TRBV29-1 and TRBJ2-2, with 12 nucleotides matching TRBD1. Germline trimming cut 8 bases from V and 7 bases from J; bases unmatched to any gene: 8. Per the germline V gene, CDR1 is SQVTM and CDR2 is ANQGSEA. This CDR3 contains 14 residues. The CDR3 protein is CSTRDRGLDGELFF. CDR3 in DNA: TGCAGCACGAGGGACAGGGGGCTTGACGGGGAGCTGTTTTTT.

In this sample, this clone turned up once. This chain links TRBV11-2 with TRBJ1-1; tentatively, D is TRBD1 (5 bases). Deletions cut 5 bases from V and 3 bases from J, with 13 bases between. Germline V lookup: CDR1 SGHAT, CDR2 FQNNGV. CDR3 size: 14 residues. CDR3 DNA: TGTGCCAGCAGCCTCCGACAGTTAGACACTGAAGCTTTCTTT. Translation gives CASSLRQLDTEAFF.

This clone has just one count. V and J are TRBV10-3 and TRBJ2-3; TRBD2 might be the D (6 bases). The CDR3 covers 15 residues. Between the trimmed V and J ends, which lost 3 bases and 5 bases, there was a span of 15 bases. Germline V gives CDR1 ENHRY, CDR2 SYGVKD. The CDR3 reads CAISEGPGRGDTQYF. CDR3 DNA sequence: TGTGCCATCAGTGAAGGCCCCGGGCGGGGAGATACGCAGTATTTT.

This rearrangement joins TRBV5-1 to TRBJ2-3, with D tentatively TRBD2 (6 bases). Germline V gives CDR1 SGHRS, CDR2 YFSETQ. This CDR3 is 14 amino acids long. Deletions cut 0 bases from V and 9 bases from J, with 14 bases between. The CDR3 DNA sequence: TGCGCCAGCAGCTTGGAGGTACAGGAGGGCACGCAGTATTTT. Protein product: CASSLEVQEGTQYF. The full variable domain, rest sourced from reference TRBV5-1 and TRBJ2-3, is KAGVTQTPRYLIKTRGQQVTLSCSPISGHRSVSWYQQTPGQGLQFLFEYFSETQRNKGNFPGRFSGRQFSNSRSEMNVSTLELGDSALYLCASSLEVQEGTQYFGPGTRLTVL.

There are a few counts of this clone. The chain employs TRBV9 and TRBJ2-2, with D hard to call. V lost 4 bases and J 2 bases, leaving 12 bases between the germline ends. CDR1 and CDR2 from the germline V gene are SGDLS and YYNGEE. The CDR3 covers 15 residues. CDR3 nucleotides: TGTGCCAGCAGCTTATCCGGGTCTAACACCGGGGAGCTGTTTTTT. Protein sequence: CASSLSGSNTGELFF. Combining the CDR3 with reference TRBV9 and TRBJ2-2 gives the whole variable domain DSGVTQTPKHLITATGQRVTLRCSPRSGDLSVYWYQQSLDQGLQFLIQYYNGEERAKGNILERFSAQQFPDLHSELNLSSLELGDSALYFCASSLSGSNTGELFFGEGSRLTVL.

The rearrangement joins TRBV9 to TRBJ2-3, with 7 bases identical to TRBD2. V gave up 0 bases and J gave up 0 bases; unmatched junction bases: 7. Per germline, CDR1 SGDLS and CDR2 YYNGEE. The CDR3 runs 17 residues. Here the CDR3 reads CASSVGLGGASTDTQYF. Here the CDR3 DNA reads TGTGCCAGCAGCGTAGGTCTGGGAGGGGCAAGCACAGATACGCAGTATTTT.

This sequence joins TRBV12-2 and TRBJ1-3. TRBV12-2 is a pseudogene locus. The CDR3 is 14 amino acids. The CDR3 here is CASRHGDRENTIYF. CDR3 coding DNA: TGTGCAAGTCGTCATGGGGATAGGGAGAACACCATATATTTT.

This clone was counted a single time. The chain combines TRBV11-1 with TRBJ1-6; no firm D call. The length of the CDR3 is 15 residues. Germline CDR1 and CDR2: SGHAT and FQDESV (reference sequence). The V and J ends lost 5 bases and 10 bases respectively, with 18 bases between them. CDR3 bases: TGTGCCAGCAGCCCCGATGCAGCGGGAAACTCACCCCTCCACTTT. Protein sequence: CASSPDAAGNSPLHF.

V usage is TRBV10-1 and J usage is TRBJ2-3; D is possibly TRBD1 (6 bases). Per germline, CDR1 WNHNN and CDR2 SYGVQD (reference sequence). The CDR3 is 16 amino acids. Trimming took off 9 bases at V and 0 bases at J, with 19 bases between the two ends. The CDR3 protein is CASLQGPMTSTDTQYF. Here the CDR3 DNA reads TGCGCCAGTTTACAGGGACCGATGACTAGCACAGATACGCAGTATTTT.

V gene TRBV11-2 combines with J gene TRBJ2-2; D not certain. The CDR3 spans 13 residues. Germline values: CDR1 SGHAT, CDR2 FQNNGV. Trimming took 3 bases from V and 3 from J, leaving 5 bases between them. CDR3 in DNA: TGTGCCAGCAGCTTTGGGGACACCGGGGAGCTGTTTTTT. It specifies CASSFGDTGELFF.

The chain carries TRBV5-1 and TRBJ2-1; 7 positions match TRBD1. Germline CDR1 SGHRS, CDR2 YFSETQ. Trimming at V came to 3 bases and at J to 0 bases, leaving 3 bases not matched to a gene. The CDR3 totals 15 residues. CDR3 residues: CASSSQGSSYNEQFF. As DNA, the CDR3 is TGCGCCAGCAGCTCACAGGGGAGCTCCTACAATGAGCAGTTCTTC.

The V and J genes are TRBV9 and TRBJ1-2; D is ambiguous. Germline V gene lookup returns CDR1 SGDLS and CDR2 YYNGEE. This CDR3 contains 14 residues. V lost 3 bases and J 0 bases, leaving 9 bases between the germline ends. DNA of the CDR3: TGTGCCAGCAGCGCCGCGGACGCTAACTATGGCTACACCTTC. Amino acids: CASSAADANYGYTF.

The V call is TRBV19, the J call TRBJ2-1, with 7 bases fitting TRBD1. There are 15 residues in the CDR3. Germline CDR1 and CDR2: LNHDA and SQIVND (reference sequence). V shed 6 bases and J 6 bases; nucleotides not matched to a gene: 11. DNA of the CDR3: TGTGCCAGTAGGCTGAGGGGGCCATCGTTCAATGAGCAGTTCTTC. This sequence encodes CASRLRGPSFNEQFF.

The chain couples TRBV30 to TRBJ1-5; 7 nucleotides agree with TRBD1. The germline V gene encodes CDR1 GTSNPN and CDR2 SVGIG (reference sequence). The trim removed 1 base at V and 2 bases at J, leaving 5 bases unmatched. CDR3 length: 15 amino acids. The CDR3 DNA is TGTGCCTGGAGTGGACAGGGTTTAGGCAATCAGCCCCAGCATTTT. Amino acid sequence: CAWSGQGLGNQPQHF.

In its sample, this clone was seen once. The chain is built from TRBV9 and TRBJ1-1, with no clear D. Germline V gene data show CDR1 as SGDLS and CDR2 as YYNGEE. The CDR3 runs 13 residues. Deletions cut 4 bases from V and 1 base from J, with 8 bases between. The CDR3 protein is CASSRVGNTEAFF. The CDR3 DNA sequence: TGTGCCAGCAGCCGGGTGGGGAACACTGAAGCTTTCTTT.

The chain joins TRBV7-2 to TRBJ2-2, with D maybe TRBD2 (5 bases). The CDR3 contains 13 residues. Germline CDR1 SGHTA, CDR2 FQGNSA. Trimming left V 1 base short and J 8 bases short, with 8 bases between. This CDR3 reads CASSLVTGGELFF. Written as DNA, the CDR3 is TGTGCCAGCAGCTTAGTAACGGGAGGGGAGCTGTTTTTT.